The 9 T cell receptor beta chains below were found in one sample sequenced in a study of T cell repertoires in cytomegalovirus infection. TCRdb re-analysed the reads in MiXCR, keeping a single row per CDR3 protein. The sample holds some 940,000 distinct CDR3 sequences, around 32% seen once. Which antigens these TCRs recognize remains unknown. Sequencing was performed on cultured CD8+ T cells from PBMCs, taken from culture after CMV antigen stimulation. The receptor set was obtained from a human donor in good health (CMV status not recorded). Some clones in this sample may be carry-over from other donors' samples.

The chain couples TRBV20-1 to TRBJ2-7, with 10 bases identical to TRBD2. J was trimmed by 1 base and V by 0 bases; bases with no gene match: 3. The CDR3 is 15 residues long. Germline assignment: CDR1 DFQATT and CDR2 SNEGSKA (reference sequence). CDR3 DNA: TGCAGTGCTAGAGATAGGACTAGCGGATCCTACGAGCAGTACTTC. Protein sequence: CSARDRTSGSYEQYF.

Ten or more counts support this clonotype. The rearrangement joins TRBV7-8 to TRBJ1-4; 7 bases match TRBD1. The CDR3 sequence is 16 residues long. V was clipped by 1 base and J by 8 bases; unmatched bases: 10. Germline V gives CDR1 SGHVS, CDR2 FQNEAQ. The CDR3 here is CASSLETTGNSEKLFF. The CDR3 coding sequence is TGTGCCAGCAGCTTAGAGACGACAGGGAACTCCGAAAAACTGTTTTTT. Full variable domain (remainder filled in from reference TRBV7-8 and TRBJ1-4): GAGVSQSPRYKVAKRGQDVALRCDPISGHVSLFWYQQALGQGPEFLTYFQNEAQLDKSGLPSDRFFAERPEGSVSTLKIQRTQQEDSAVYLCASSLETTGNSEKLFFGSGTQLSVL.

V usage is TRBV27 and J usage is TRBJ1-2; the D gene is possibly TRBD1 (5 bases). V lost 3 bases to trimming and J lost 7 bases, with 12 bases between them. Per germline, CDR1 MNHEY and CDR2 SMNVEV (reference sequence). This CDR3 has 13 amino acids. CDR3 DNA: TGTGCCAGCAGTTTGTCAGGGCCTACTGGCTACACCTTC. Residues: CASSLSGPTGYTF.

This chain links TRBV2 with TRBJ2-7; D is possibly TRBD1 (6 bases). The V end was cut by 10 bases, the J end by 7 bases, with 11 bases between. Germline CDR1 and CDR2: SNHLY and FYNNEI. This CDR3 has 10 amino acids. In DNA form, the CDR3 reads TGTGCCACCGTAGGGGGAGAGCAGTACTTC. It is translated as CATVGGEQYF.

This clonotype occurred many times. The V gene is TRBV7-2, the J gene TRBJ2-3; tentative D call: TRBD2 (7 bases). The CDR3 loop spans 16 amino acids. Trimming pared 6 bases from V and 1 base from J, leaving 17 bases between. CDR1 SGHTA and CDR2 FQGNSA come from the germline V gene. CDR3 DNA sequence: TGTGCCAGCAGTTGGGGAGGGGGGGCGGGCACAGATACGCAGTATTTT. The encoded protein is CASSWGGGAGTDTQYF. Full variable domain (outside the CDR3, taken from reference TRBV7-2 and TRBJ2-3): GAGVSQSPSNKVTEKGKDVELRCDPISGHTALYWYRQSLGQGLEFLIYFQGNSAPDKSGLPSDRFSAERTGGSVSTLTIQRTQQEDSAVYLCASSWGGGAGTDTQYFGPGTRLTVL.

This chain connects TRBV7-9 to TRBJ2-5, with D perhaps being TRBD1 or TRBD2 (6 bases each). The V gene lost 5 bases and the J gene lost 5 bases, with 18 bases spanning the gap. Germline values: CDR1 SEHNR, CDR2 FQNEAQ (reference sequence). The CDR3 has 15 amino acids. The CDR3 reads CASSRRELRGETQYF. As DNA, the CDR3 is TGTGCCAGCAGCCGCCGGGAGTTGAGGGGGGAGACCCAGTACTTC.

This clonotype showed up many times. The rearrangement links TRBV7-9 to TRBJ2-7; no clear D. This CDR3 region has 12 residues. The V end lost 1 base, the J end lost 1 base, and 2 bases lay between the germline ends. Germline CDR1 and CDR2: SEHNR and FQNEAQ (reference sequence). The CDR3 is CASSLESYEQYF. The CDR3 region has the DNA TGTGCCAGCAGCTTAGAGTCCTACGAGCAGTACTTC.

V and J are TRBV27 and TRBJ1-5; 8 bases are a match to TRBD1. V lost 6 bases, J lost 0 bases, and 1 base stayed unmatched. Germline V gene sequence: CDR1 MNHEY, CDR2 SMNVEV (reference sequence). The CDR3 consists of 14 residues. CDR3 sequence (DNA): TGTGCCAGCAGGGACAGGGCTAGCAATCAGCCCCAGCATTTT. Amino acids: CASRDRASNQPQHF.

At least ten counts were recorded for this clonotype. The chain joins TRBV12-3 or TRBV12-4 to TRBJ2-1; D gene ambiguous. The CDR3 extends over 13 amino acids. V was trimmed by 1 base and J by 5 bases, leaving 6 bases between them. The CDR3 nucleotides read TGTGCCAGCAGTTTAGTCGCAGACAATGAGCAGTTCTTC. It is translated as CASSLVADNEQFF.